This TCR beta chain appears in the sequencing data of a study of T cells after yellow fever vaccination. Study context: Preparation used SMART-Seq v4 Ultra Low Input for the low-cell-number fractions.

Unmatched junction bases numbered 3, after V lost 4 bases and J lost 5 bases. Germline V gene data show CDR1 as LGHNA and CDR2 as YNFKEQ. CDR3 length: 14 amino acids. Whole-study results and caveats: CD4 and CD8 compartments shared a small share of clonotypes, likely from convergent recombination.

TCRdb used MiXCR to reprocess the 5' RACE reads, holding one entry per CDR3 protein. Found here are around 100,000 distinct CDR3 sequences, about 6% of them singletons; the top ten hold over 40%. In the case of this clonotype: Its antigen is unidentified.

The source material was CD8+ T cells sorted from PBMCs, sampled 10 days after the yellow fever booster vaccination. This rearrangement joins TRBV4-2 to TRBJ2-7; 12 nucleotides match TRBD2. The sequence came from a man younger than 30 who received the YFV17D yellow fever vaccine. This CDR3 reads CASSRGLAGHEQYF. DNA for the CDR3: TGTGCCAGCAGCCGAGGACTAGCGGGGCACGAGCAGTACTTC.